These 27 T cell receptor beta chains were all obtained from the same sample, sequenced in a study of TIL therapy for anti-PD-1-resistant metastatic lung cancer. This was the immunoSEQ v3 assay. Profiled with immunoSEQ multiplex PCR; TCRdb holds only in-frame clones, not every one. The table records 10,000 or so clones, around 54% of them present only once. The time point was: pre-treatment sample, taken before nivolumab and TIL therapy. Tumor tissue came from excised metastases, mostly pleural nodules or supraclavicular lymph nodes. The input for sequencing was tumor tissue, taken at baseline. The receptors shown here come from a person between 25 and 79 years old with non-small cell lung cancer.

In nucleotides, the CDR3 is TGTGCCAGCAGTGGCCGAGTTGGGGGCTCTGGGGCCAACGTCCTGACTTTC. Translated, it gives CASSGRVGGSGANVLTF. The V gene is TRBV6-1, the J gene TRBJ2-6; D may correspond to TRBD1 or TRBD2 (5 bases each). The CDR3 contains 17 residues. The V gene lost 4 bases and the J gene lost 0 bases, with 13 bases spanning the gap. Germline assignment: CDR1 MNHNS and CDR2 SASEGT.

This clone was found a few times. The chain combines TRBV25-1 with TRBJ2-1; D remains unclear. V lost 1 base and J 8 bases, leaving 6 bases between the germline ends. This CDR3 is 12 amino acids long. Germline CDR1 reads MGHDK; CDR2 reads SYGVNS. This CDR3 reads CASSEFWDEQFF. CDR3 coding DNA: TGTGCCAGCAGTGAATTCTGGGATGAGCAGTTCTTC.

The V gene is TRBV28, the J gene TRBJ1-6; D possibly corresponds to TRBD1 (5 bases). This CDR3 region has 12 residues. Deletions cut 3 bases from V and 9 bases from J, with 6 bases between. Germline CDR1 is MDHEN and CDR2 is SYDVKM. DNA for the CDR3: TGTGCCAGCAGTTTTCAGGGTTCACCCCTCCACTTT. As protein: CASSFQGSPLHF.

The chain recombines TRBV6-6 with TRBJ1-2; D perhaps matches TRBD1 (5 bases). From germline, CDR1 is MNHNY and CDR2 SVGAGI (reference sequence). V was trimmed by 6 bases and J by 7 bases, leaving 12 bases between them. This CDR3 spans 12 amino acids. The CDR3: CASRPGLGGYTF. The CDR3 DNA sequence: TGTGCCAGCAGGCCAGGGTTAGGTGGCTACACCTTC.

This clone is labeled as medium-sized (0.01 to 0.1%). The rearrangement uses TRBV6-5 and TRBJ1-4; D is possibly TRBD1 (6 bases). Germline CDR1 reads MNHEY; CDR2 reads SVGAGI. This CDR3 contains 15 residues. V was cut by 6 bases and J by 8 bases, with 19 bases left in between. This CDR3 is CASSPSGVGEEKLFF. CDR3 bases: TGTGCCAGCAGCCCCTCAGGGGTAGGAGAGGAAAAACTGTTTTTT.

With respect to this clone: Sequence at one end of the junction differs from germline and may be a read error. The V and J genes are TRBV7-9 and TRBJ2-2; 9 bases line up with TRBD1. The germline V gene has CDR1 SEHNR and CDR2 FQNEAQ (reference sequence). This CDR3 has 14 amino acids. CDR3 loop: CASSLDRGWRGAVF. The CDR3 DNA is TGTGCCAGCAGCTTGGACAGGGGTTGGCGGGGAGCTGTTTTT.

This clone is deemed medium-sized. The chain has TRBV5-1 and TRBJ1-2; TRBD1 matches at 9 bases. V shed 3 bases, J shed 5 bases, and the junction held 8 bases outside the gene matches. CDR3 length: 15 amino acids. Looked up from germline, CDR1 is SGHRS and CDR2 is YFSETQ. DNA for the CDR3: TGCGCCAGCAGCTCCCTACAGGGGGCGAATTATGGCTACACCTTC. Translated: CASSSLQGANYGYTF.

The CDR3 region is CASSLDTYRARGGYNEQFF. CDR3 nucleotide sequence: TGTGCCAGCAGCTTAGATACCTATAGGGCCAGGGGGGGCTACAATGAGCAGTTCTTC. The genes are TRBV11-2 and TRBJ2-1; D possibly uses TRBD1 or TRBD2 (7 bases each). This CDR3 contains 19 residues. V lost 0 bases, J lost 3 bases, and 21 bases lay in between. Germline CDR1 and CDR2: SGHAT and FQNNGV.

The rearrangement joins TRBV11-2 to TRBJ2-5; D gene unclear. The CDR3 is 18 amino acids. The germline V gene has CDR1 SGHAT and CDR2 FQNNGV. The V end was cut by 2 bases, the J end by 2 bases, with 21 bases between. CDR3 nucleotide sequence: TGTGCCAGCAGCTTAAGGGTGGGGATACAGTTGTCACAAGAGACCCAGTACTTC. This codes for CASSLRVGIQLSQETQYF.

This clone occurred a few times. The V gene is TRBV6-6, the J gene TRBJ2-7; D perhaps matches TRBD2 (5 bases). The CDR3 is 15 amino acids. Trimming removed 2 bases at V and 5 bases at J, with 16 bases between. CDR1 MNHNY and CDR2 SVGAGI come from the germline V gene (reference sequence). CDR3 DNA: TGTGCCAGCAGTTACAGGTCGAGGGCCGTACACGAGCAGTACTTC. It encodes CASSYRSRAVHEQYF.

The J gene is TRBJ2-3, the V gene TRBV5-1, with 9 bases that match TRBD1. Germline CDR1 SGHRS, CDR2 YFSETQ. Trimming removed 3 bases from V and 6 bases from J; junction bases left unmatched: 8. There are 15 residues in the CDR3. CDR3 coding DNA: TGCGCCAGCAGCTGGCAACAGGGGGCGAGGGATACGCAGTATTTT. Translated, it gives CASSWQQGARDTQYF.

The chain carries TRBV6-1 and TRBJ2-2; maybe TRBD1 (6 bases). Trimming took 6 bases from V and 5 from J, leaving 10 bases between them. CDR1 and CDR2 from the germline V gene are MNHNS and SASEGT. CDR3 size: 13 residues. CDR3 DNA sequence: TGTGCCAGCAGCTCAAGGGGGACCGGGGAGCTGTTTTTT. Its translation: CASSSRGTGELFF.

This clone occurred a few times. The CDR3 reads CASGTYSNQPQHF. The CDR3, as DNA: TGTGCCAGCGGGACGTATAGCAATCAGCCCCAGCATTTT. The J gene is TRBJ1-5, the V gene TRBV6-1; D might be TRBD1 (5 bases). The CDR3 extends over 13 amino acids. The germline CDR1 and CDR2 sequences are MNHNS and SASEGT. V dropped 8 bases and J dropped 0 bases, with 8 bases sitting between them.

This clone has just a few counts. This sequence joins TRBV28 and TRBJ2-7, with a tentative D call TRBD2 (5 bases). Trimming took off 7 bases at V and 0 bases at J, with 19 bases between the two ends. The CDR3 runs 16 residues. The germline V gene encodes CDR1 MDHEN and CDR2 SYDVKM. The CDR3 is CASTPLGLISSYEQYF. CDR3 DNA: TGTGCCAGCACCCCATTAGGACTCATAAGCTCCTACGAGCAGTACTTC.

This clone turned up a few times. This chain uses TRBV5-4 with TRBJ1-2; D remains ambiguous. The CDR3 consists of 13 residues. CDR1 and CDR2 (germline): SGHNT, YYREEE (reference sequence). V lost 7 bases to trimming and J lost 6 bases, with 16 bases between them. Here the CDR3 reads CASYTSGGNGYTF. In DNA form, the CDR3 reads TGTGCCAGCTATACAAGTGGAGGTAATGGCTACACCTTC.

The chain recombines TRBV5-4 with TRBJ1-1, with D possibly TRBD1 on 5 matching bases. CDR1 and CDR2 from the germline V gene are SGHNT and YYREEE (reference sequence). The V and J ends lost 4 bases and 0 bases respectively, with 10 bases between them. This CDR3 region has 14 residues. The DNA for the CDR3 is TGTGCCAGCAGCACAGGATTGCTGAACACTGAAGCTTTCTTT. The encoded protein is CASSTGLLNTEAFF. Variable domain in full (rest from reference TRBV5-4 and TRBJ1-1): ETGVTQSPTHLIKTRGQQVTLRCSSQSGHNTVSWYQQALGQGPQFIFQYYREEENGRGNFPPRFSGLQFPNYSSELNVNALELDDSALYLCASSTGLLNTEAFFGQGTRLTVV.

In this sample, this clone turned up a few times. The V gene is TRBV6-5, the J gene TRBJ2-2, with no clear D. V lost 4 bases and J lost 1, with 7 bases in between. This CDR3 spans 14 amino acids. Germline lookup yields CDR1 MNHEY and CDR2 SVGAGI. CDR3 in DNA: TGTGCCAGCAGTTGGCGGTGGAACACCGGGGAGCTGTTTTTT. Translating it yields CASSWRWNTGELFF.

The chain uses TRBV7-9 and TRBJ2-1, with TRBD2 matching 10 bases. CDR3 length: 17 amino acids. Per germline, CDR1 SEHNR and CDR2 FQNEAQ (reference sequence). The V gene end was trimmed by 0 bases and the J gene end by 8 bases; junction bases not matched to a gene: 10. CDR3 residues: CASSLALASGSLDEQFF. CDR3 in DNA: TGTGCCAGCAGCTTAGCGTTGGCTAGCGGGAGTTTGGATGAGCAGTTCTTC.

V usage is TRBV30 and J usage is TRBJ2-1; 12 bases are shared with TRBD2. The CDR3 contains 14 residues. The trim removed 3 bases at V and 7 bases at J, leaving 4 bases unmatched. The germline gives CDR1 GTSNPN, CDR2 SVGIG (reference sequence). Here the CDR3 DNA reads TGTGCCTGGAGAGGACTAGCGGGATCAAATGAGCAGTTCTTC. This sequence encodes CAWRGLAGSNEQFF. Combining the CDR3 with reference TRBV30 and TRBJ2-1 gives the whole variable domain SQTIHQWPATLVQPVGSPLSLECTVEGTSNPNLYWYRQAAGRGLQLLFYSVGIGQISSEVPQNLSASRPQDRQFILSSKKLLLSDSGFYLCAWRGLAGSNEQFFGPGTRLTVL.

This clone is deemed large (0.1 to 1%). The chain uses TRBV18 and TRBJ2-3; D uncertain. Germline V gene lookup returns CDR1 KGHSH and CDR2 LQKENI. V shed 3 bases and J shed 3 bases, with 4 bases lying between them. The CDR3 spans 12 residues. CDR3 in amino acids: CASSPGTDTQYF. For the CDR3, the DNA is TGTGCCAGCTCACCGGGGACAGATACGCAGTATTTT.

The CDR3 DNA reads TGCGCCAGCAGCTTAAGCTCCCCAACAGATACGCAGTATTTT. Translation gives CASSLSSPTDTQYF. The J gene is TRBJ2-3, the V gene TRBV5-1, with D unclear. V lost 2 bases, J lost 3 bases, and 10 bases lay in between. The CDR3 consists of 14 residues. Germline V gene sequence: CDR1 SGHRS, CDR2 YFSETQ.

The genes are TRBV12-5 and TRBJ2-1; D could derive from TRBD1 or TRBD2 (5 bases each). CDR1 is LGHNT, CDR2 FRNRAP, per germline. This CDR3 contains 17 residues. Trimming took 7 bases from V and 5 from J, leaving 24 bases between them. Here the CDR3 DNA reads TGTGCTAGTGCACCCAGGTTATATGGGGACGGACACAATGAGCAGTTCTTC. Its translation: CASAPRLYGDGHNEQFF.

This clone occurred a few times. CDR3 bases: TGTGCCAGCACCCCCGGACAGGGGCACGGGGAGCTGTTTTTT. It is translated as CASTPGQGHGELFF. The rearrangement uses TRBV7-9 and TRBJ2-2; the match to TRBD1 covers 9 bases. The CDR3 is 14 residues long. The junction had 7 bases not matched to a gene; V was cut back by 7 bases and J by 7 bases. CDR1 and CDR2 from the germline V gene are SEHNR and FQNEAQ (reference sequence).

The gene calls are TRBV2 and TRBJ2-7, with 10 bases that match TRBD2. V shed 5 bases, J shed 2 bases, and the junction held 0 bases outside the gene matches. The CDR3 contains 13 residues. Germline CDR1 is SNHLY and CDR2 is FYNNEI. The CDR3 protein is CASSSGRAYEQYF. The CDR3 nucleotides are TGTGCCAGCAGTAGCGGGAGGGCCTACGAGCAGTACTTC. Supplemented by reference TRBV2 and TRBJ2-7, the full variable domain reads EPEVTQTPSHQVTQMGQEVILRCVPISNHLYFYWYRQILGQKVEFLVSFYNNEISEKSEIFDDQFSVERPDGSNFTLKIRSTKLEDSAMYFCASSSGRAYEQYFGPGTRLTVT.

This clone ranks as medium-sized. The identical CDR3 is also encoded by other nucleotide sequences in the sample. The chain couples TRBV5-1 to TRBJ2-5; 8 bases line up with TRBD1. This CDR3 contains 14 residues. The trim removed 0 bases at V and 3 bases at J, leaving 1 base unmatched. Per the germline V gene, CDR1 is SGHRS and CDR2 is YFSETQ. The CDR3 DNA is TGCGCCAGCAGCTTGGCGGACAGGGAAGAGACCCAGTACTTC. Translating gives CASSLADREETQYF.

This clone is classed as medium-sized (0.01 to 0.1%). CDR3 sequence reads: CATSRKGGEMYNEQFF. The DNA of the CDR3 is TGTGCCACCAGCAGGAAGGGCGGGGAGATGTACAATGAGCAGTTCTTC. V is TRBV15 and J is TRBJ2-1; D might be TRBD2 (6 bases). The CDR3 covers 16 residues. Germline assignment: CDR1 LNHNV and CDR2 YYDKDF (reference sequence). Trimming shortened V by 3 bases and J by 4 bases, and 16 bases separated the two germline ends.

The chain combines TRBV29-1 with TRBJ2-7; the D gene is possibly TRBD1 (6 bases). The V gene lost 4 bases and the J gene lost 3 bases, with 10 bases spanning the gap. Germline V gene data show CDR1 as SQVTM and CDR2 as ANQGSEA. The CDR3 spans 12 residues. Here the CDR3 reads CSVARDNYEQYF. In DNA, the CDR3 is TGCAGCGTTGCTCGGGACAACTACGAGCAGTACTTC.